The clone carrying this T cell receptor beta chain came up a few times. The second PCR ran about 6 to 12 cycles with a sample-barcoded 5' primer and J-beta primers. TCRdb itself ran the 5' RACE reads through MiXCR, one entry per CDR3 protein. The sample has 450,000 to 650,000 distinct CDR3 sequences; approximately 25% are singletons. The sample, roughly 9.1 milliliters of peripheral blood, was drawn from each donor. At least 7 million PBMCs were isolated per sample. The record originates from a study of blood T cells in healthy people across ages. Per germline, CDR1 SNHLY and CDR2 FYNNEI. The CDR3 extends over 12 amino acids. Trimming left V 3 bases short and J 6 bases short, with 6 bases between. The same sample was also used in a study of T cells of mothers and their children.

The genes are TRBV2 and TRBJ1-5; D uncertain. The TCR comes from a boy younger than 18 in good health. What was sequenced was blood. The DNA for the CDR3 is TGTGCCAGCAGTGACTCCGGTCAGCCCCAGCATTTT. The encoded protein is CASSDSGQPQHF.